The sequence of this T cell receptor (beta chain) was determined in a study of blood T cell repertoires in COVID-19. As originally analysed: Reference gene primer amplification gave nucleated cell count estimates. Generated by immunoSEQ multiplex PCR, the TCRdb table keeps only in-frame clones and is missing some. D and trimming come from the DNA, and the V and J calls and clone size come from that table. The table lists under 250,000 clones, approximately 86% of them singletons. The sequencing input was peripheral blood. The sequence was collected from a man aged 40-50 years with acute or convalescent COVID-19.

CDR3: CASSVQGAATNEKLFF. The CDR3, as DNA: TGTGCCAGCAGCGTACAGGGGGCAGCAACTAATGAAAAACTGTTTTTT. The J gene is TRBJ1-4, the V gene TRBV7-2, with 9 nucleotides matching TRBD1. The germline V gene has CDR1 SGHTA and CDR2 FQGNSA. The CDR3 loop spans 16 amino acids. J lost 0 bases, V lost 5 bases, and 4 bases had no gene match.